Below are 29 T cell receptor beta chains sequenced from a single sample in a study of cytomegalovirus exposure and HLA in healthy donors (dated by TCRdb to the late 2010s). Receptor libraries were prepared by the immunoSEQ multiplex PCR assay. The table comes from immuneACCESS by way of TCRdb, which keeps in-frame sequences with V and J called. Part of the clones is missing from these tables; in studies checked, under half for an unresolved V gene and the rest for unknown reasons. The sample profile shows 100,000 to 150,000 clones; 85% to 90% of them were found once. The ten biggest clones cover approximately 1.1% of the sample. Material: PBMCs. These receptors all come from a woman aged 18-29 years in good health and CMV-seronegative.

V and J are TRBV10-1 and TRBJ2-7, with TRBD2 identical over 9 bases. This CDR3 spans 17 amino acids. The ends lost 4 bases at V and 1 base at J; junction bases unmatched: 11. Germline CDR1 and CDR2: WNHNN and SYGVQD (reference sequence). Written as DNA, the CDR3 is TGCGCCAGCAGTGGTCCGGCTAGCGGGGTCTTTTCCTACGAGCAGTACGTC. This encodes CASSGPASGVFSYEQYV.

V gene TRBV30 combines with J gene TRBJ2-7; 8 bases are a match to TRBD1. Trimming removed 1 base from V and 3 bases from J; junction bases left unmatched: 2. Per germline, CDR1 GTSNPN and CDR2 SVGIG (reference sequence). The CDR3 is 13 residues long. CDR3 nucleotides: TGTGCCTGGAGTGCGGGACAGGACTACGAGCAGTACTTC. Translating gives CAWSAGQDYEQYF.

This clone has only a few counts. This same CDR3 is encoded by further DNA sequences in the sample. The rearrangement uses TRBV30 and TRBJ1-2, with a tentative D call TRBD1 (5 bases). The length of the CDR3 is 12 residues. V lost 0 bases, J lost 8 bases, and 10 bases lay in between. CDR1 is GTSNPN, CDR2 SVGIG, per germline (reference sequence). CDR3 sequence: CAWSVQRGGYTF. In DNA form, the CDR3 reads TGTGCCTGGAGTGTACAAAGGGGCGGCTACACCTTC.

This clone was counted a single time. CDR3 amino acids: CASSDSGIMTGELFF. The CDR3 DNA reads TGCGCCAGCAGTGATAGCGGGATCATGACCGGGGAGCTGTTTTTT. The J gene is TRBJ2-2, the V gene TRBV10-1; 8 bases agree with TRBD2. CDR1 and CDR2 from the germline V gene are WNHNN and SYGVQD (reference sequence). With 3 bases clipped from V and 5 bases from J, the junction kept 5 bases outside the gene matches. CDR3 size: 15 residues.

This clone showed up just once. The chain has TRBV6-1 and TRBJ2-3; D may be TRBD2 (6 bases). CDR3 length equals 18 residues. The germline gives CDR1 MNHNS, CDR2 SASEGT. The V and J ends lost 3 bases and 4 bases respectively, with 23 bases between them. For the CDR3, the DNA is TGTGCCAGCAGTGACTTATTAGGGACTCCGACTTCGTCAGATACGCAGTATTTT. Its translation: CASSDLLGTPTSSDTQYF.

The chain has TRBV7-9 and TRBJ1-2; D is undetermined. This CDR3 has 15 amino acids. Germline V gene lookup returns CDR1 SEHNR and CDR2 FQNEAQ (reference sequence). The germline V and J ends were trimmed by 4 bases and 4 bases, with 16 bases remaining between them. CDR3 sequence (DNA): TGTGCCAGCAGCTATACCGGGAGCTCCATCTATGGCTACACCTTC. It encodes CASSYTGSSIYGYTF.

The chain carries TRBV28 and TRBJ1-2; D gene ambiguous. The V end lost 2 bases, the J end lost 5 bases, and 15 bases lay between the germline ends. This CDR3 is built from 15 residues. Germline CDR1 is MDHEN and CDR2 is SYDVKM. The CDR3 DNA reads TGTGCCAGCAGTTTAGGGCAGCCGTCTCCTTATGGCTACACCTTC. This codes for CASSLGQPSPYGYTF.

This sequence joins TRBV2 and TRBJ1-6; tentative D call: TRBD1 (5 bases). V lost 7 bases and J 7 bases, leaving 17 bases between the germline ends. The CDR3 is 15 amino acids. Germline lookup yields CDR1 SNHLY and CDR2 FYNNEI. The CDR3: CASTKTVLPNSPLHF. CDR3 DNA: TGTGCCAGCACCAAGACAGTTCTCCCCAATTCACCCCTCCACTTT.

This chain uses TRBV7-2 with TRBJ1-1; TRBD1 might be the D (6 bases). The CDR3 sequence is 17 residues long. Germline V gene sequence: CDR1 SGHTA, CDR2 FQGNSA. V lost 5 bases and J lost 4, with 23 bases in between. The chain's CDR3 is CASSTLRQDPEGTEAFF. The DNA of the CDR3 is TGTGCCAGCAGCACCCTCAGACAGGACCCCGAGGGCACTGAAGCTTTCTTT.

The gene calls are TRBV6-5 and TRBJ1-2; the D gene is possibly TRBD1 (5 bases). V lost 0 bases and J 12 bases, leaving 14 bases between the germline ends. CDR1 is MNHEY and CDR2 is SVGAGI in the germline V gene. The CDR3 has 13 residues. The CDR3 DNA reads TGTGCCAGCAGTTACTCATCGGGGGAAGAGAACACCTTC. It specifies CASSYSSGEENTF.

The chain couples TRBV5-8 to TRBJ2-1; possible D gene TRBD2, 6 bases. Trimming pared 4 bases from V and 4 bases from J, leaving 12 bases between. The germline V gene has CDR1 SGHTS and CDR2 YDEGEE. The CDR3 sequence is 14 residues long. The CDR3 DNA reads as TGTGCCAGCAGCCCTGGACTATTATACAATGAGCAGTTCTTC. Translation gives CASSPGLLYNEQFF.

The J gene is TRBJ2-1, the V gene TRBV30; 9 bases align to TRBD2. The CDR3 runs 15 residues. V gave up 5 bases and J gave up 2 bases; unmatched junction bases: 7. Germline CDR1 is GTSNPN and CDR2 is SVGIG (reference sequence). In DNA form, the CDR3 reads TGTGCCTGGTCCAAGGCGGGGGGGGCCTACAATGAGCAGTTCTTC. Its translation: CAWSKAGGAYNEQFF.

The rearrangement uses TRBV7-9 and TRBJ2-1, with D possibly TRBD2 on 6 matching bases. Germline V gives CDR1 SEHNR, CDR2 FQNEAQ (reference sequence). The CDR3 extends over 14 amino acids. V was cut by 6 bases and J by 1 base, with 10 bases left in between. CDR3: CASRGTRSYNEQFF. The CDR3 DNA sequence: TGTGCCAGCAGAGGGACTCGATCCTACAATGAGCAGTTCTTC.

The CDR3 sequence is CASSQRSGRYDGELFF. Here the CDR3 DNA reads TGCGCCAGCAGCCAGAGGAGCGGGAGGTACGACGGGGAGCTGTTTTTT. This chain links TRBV4-3 with TRBJ2-2; 9 nucleotides align to TRBD2. Germline V gene lookup returns CDR1 LGHNA and CDR2 YSLEER. Losses at the gene ends were 3 bases for V and 7 bases for J; bases not matched to a gene: 9. The CDR3 loop spans 16 amino acids.

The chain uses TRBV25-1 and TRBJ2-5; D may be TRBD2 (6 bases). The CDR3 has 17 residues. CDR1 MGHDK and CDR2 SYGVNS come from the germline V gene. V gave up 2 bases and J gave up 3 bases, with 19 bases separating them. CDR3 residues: CASSEKGRGKHKETQYF. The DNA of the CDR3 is TGTGCCAGCAGTGAAAAAGGACGCGGGAAGCATAAAGAGACCCAGTACTTC. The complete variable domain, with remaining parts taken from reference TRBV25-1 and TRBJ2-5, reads EADIYQTPRYLVIGTGKKITLECSQTMGHDKMYWYQQDPGMELHLIHYSYGVNSTEKGDLSSESTVSRIRTEHFPLTLESARPSHTSQYLCASSEKGRGKHKETQYFGPGTRLLVL.

DNA of the CDR3: TGTGCCAGTAGTCCACTGACGTCCGGGACACCGAACACTGAAGCTTTCTTT. Its protein product is CASSPLTSGTPNTEAFF. V gene TRBV19 combines with J gene TRBJ1-1, with D tentatively TRBD1 (6 bases). V lost 5 bases and J 1 base, leaving 20 bases between the germline ends. CDR1 and CDR2 (germline): LNHDA, SQIVND (reference sequence). The CDR3 spans 17 residues.

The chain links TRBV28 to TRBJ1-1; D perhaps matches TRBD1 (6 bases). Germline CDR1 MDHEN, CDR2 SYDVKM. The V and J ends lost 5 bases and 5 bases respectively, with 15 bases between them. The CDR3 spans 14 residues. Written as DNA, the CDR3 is TGTGCCAGCAGTACCCAACAGGGAAGGACTGAAGCTTTCTTT. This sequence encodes CASSTQQGRTEAFF.

The CDR3 loop is CAWQGFNQPQHF. Written as DNA, the CDR3 is TGTGCCTGGCAGGGTTTCAATCAGCCCCAGCATTTT. The rearrangement uses TRBV30 and TRBJ1-5; weak D call: TRBD1 (5 bases). Trimming stripped 5 bases from V and 3 bases from J, with 8 bases between. The CDR3 spans 12 residues. Germline loops: CDR1 GTSNPN, CDR2 SVGIG (reference sequence).

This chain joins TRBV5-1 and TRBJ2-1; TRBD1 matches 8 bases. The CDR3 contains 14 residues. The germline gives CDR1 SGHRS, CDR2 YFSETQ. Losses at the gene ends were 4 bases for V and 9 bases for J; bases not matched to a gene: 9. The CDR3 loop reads CASSPDRVMSEQFF. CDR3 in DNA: TGCGCCAGCAGCCCGGACAGGGTCATGTCTGAGCAGTTCTTC.

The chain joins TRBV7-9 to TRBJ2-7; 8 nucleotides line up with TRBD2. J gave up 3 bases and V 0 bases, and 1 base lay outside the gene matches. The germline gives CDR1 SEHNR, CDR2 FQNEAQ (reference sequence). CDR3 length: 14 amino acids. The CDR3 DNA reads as TGTGCCAGCAGCTTAGCGGGGACTAGCTACGAGCAGTACTTC. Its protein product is CASSLAGTSYEQYF. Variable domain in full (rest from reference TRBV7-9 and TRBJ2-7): DTGVSQNPRHKITKRGQNVTFRCDPISEHNRLYWYRQTLGQGPEFLTYFQNEAQLEKSRLLSDRFSAERPKGSFSTLEIQRTEQGDSAMYLCASSLAGTSYEQYFGPGTRLTVT.

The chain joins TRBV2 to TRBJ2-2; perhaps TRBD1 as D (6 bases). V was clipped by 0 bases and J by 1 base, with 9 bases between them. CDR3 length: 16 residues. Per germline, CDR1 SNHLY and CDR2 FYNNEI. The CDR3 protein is CASSEALGQNTGELFF. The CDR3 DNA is TGTGCCAGCAGTGAAGCTCTGGGACAGAACACCGGGGAGCTGTTTTTT.

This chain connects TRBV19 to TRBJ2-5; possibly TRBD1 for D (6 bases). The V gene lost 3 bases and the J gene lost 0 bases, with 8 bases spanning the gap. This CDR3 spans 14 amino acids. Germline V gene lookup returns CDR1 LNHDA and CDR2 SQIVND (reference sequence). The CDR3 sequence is CASSINRDQETQYF. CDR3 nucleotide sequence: TGTGCCAGTAGTATCAACAGGGACCAAGAGACCCAGTACTTC.

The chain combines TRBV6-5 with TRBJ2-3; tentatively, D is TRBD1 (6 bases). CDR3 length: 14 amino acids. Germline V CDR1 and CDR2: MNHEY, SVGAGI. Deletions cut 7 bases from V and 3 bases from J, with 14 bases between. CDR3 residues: CASKAGVATDTQYF. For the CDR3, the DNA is TGTGCCAGCAAAGCAGGGGTCGCGACAGATACGCAGTATTTT.

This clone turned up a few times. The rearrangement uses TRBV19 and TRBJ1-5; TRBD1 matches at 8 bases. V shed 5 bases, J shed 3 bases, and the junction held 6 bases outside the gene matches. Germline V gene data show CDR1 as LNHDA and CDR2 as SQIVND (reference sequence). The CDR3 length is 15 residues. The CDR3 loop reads CASSAEDRVNQPQHF. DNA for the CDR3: TGTGCCAGTAGTGCCGAGGACAGGGTCAATCAGCCCCAGCATTTT.

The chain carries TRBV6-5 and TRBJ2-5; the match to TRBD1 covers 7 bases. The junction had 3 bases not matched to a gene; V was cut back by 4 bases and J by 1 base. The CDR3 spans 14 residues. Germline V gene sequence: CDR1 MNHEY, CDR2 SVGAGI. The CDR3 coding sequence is TGTGCCAGCAGTTTAGGACAGGTCCAAGAGACCCAGTACTTC. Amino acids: CASSLGQVQETQYF.

CDR3 bases: TGCAGCGTTCCGGGACTAGCGGGAGGCCCTTCCTACGAGCAGTACTTC. Translating gives CSVPGLAGGPSYEQYF. The chain recombines TRBV29-1 with TRBJ2-7; 15 nucleotides agree with TRBD2. The CDR3 has 16 amino acids. V lost 5 bases and J lost 1; bases outside the gene matches: 6. The V gene's germline CDR1 is SQVTM and CDR2 ANQGSEA.

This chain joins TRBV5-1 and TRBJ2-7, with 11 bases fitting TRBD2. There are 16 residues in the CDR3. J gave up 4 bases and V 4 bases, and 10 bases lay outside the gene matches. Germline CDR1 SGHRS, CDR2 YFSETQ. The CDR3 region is CASSTVTSGSWYEQYF. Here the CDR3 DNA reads TGCGCCAGCAGCACGGTAACTAGCGGGAGTTGGTACGAGCAGTACTTC.

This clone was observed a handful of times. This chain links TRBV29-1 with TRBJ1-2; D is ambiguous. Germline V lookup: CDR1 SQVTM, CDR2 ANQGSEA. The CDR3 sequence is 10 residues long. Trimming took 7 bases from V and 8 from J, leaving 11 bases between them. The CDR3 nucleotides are TGCAGCGCTGATCCTGCGGGCTACACCTTC. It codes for CSADPAGYTF.

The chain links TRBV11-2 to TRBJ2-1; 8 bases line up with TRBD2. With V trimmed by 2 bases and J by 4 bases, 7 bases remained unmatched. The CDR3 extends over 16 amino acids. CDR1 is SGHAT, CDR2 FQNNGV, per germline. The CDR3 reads CASSLFGTSAYNEQFF. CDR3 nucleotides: TGTGCCAGCAGCTTATTTGGGACTAGTGCATACAATGAGCAGTTCTTC.